One T cell receptor (beta chain) is described in this entry. No cognate antigen has been identified for it. For every CD8+ T cell subset, over 250,000 cells were flow-sorted straight into RLT lysis buffer, and each subset was sorted in triplicate. To exclude memory contaminants, naive CD8+ T cells were stringently defined as CD45RO-CCR7+CD27+CD95-. Using standard density gradient centrifugation, peripheral blood mononuclear cells were isolated from buffy coats. Naive CXCR3-negative and CXCR3-positive CD8+ T cells were flow-sorted using a FACSAria III. Total RNA was extracted from sorted cells using an RNeasy Mini Kit. The instrument given in TCRdb is NextSeq 550. The Human TCR Profiling Kit (MiLaboratory) was used to make UMI-labeled 5' RACE TRB cDNA libraries. cDNA synthesis used the entire amount of extracted RNA, and PCR amplification then used the entire amount of cDNA produced. Libraries were prepared in parallel using an identical number of PCR cycles. The source study handled its data this way. With a minimum of two reads required per UMI, MIGEC and MiXCR pulled out about 49,000 +/- 11,000 unique UMI-labeled TRB cDNA molecules from each library. On average, around 40,000 +/- 10,000 functional in-frame TRB CDR3 nucleotide clonotypes lacking stop codons were found per library. After downsampling to 5000 UMI-labeled TRB molecules per sample, diversity metrics, including normalized Shannon-Wiener and Chao1, were computed in VDJtools. VDJtools was used to calculate clonotype-size-weighted physicochemical properties of the central five CDR3 residues, namely interaction energy, strength, volume and Kidera factor 4. After reprocessing by TCRdb, each CDR3 protein sequence is one entry, and no DNA is given. The authors' filters were not applied to this entry. The sample table on file contains about 50,000 distinct CDR3 sequences. The ten largest make up more than 0.35% of the sample.

Including the terminal cysteine and phenylalanine, the CDR3 comprises 13 residues. This entry has no DNA. CDR1 and CDR2 are drawn from the germline V gene: MNHEY, SVGEGT. The data derive from a study of CXCR3-negative and CXCR3-positive naive CD8 T cells (dated by TCRdb to about 2019). Background on the whole study: In total, some 150 million TRB reads were obtained, which works out to roughly 1.5 +/- 0.3 million reads per library. Diversity and physicochemical repertoire analyses were performed on about eleven donors pooled from two independent experiments. For the TRBV-TRBJ cluster analysis, the naive subsets came from 5 donors, while the memory cells came from 3 donors.

Broader findings and caveats from the paper: Comparably high repertoire diversity was found in both naive subsets, whereas much lower repertoire diversity was found in memory CD8+ T cells. TRB CDR3s from CXCR3-positive naive cells showed higher hydrophobicity (lower Kidera factor 4), lower energy, and higher strength and volume indices than CXCR3-negative naive cells. Freshly isolated PBMCs were used for most assays because CXCR3 expression went down partially after cryopreservation. TRBV-TRBJ usage was similar between naive CXCR3-negative and CXCR3-positive cells from the same donor, while memory cells showed distinct patterns. Surface CD5, linked to self-reactivity in mice, was comparable between naive subsets; TCR interaction strength was therefore also inferred from TRB CDR3 physicochemical properties.

The chain is encoded by TRBV6-2 or TRBV6-3 joined to TRBJ2-1; TCRdb's D call of TRBD1 is untestable without DNA. This TCR came from a human donor in good health. Some clones in this sample may be carry-over from other donors' samples. The source material was naive CXCR3- CD8+ T cells from blood. The cell subset or site label for this specimen denotes: CD45RO-CCR7+CD27+CD95- naive CD8+ T cells lacking CXCR3 (TNR3-). The CDR3 is CASSYIGGDEQFF.